The TCR beta chain under discussion was sequenced for a study of T cell repertoires in breast cancer (dated by TCRdb to the mid-2010s). A note on the overall study: Tumors, lymph nodes and peripheral blood lymphocytes from breast cancer patients were profiled in the study, along with peripheral blood from healthy control donors. The majority of the roughly 20 patient tumors analyzed for shared TCRs were ER+/PR+. Nine healthy donors, of an age range similar to that of the patients, were included as controls. On average, sequencing produced about 500,000 sequences per sample and approximately 10 reads per input cell. Blood samples were separated by Ficoll, whereas tumor-free lymph nodes were processed without any enzymatic digestion. After being minced and digested with Liberase and DNase, tumors and tumor-involved lymph nodes were passed through 70-um and 40-um filters. Because breast cancer has a low mutational burden and common mutations are rare, the study reasoned that TCRs shared between breast cancer patients would target shared antigens. On the study overall, not on this receptor specifically: TRBV7 predominance was observed among shared TCRs, which possibly reflected tumor recognition or mispriming bias from eight TRBV7 primers. Shared TCRs were encoded by various nucleotide sequences, which suggests selection and expansion based on antigen. Emulsion RT-PCR was regarded as qualitative rather than quantitative, because clone recovery was skewed by transcript abundance and primer differences. Discarding singleton TCRs and sampling only part of each tumor may have missed genuine antitumor clones. Tumor-involved sentinel lymph nodes shared about fourfold more TCRs with matched tumor repertoires than tumor-free nodes (about 7.7% versus 2%). Possible tumor specificity was suggested for eighteen TCR pairs that were shared across seven or more patient tumors yet rarely found in control blood.

To analyze paired alpha-beta TCRs of CD8+ T cells, the study used an expanded emulsion RT-PCR method with primers covering all TCR V genes. Before emulsion RT-PCR, CD8+ T cells were isolated using a CD8 positive selection kit and then incubated overnight in about 10 IU/mL IL-2. Library generation was performed with emulsion pairing. Unpaired genes were suppressed in a second nested PCR with blocking oligos, after which Illumina adaptors and barcodes were added in a third nested PCR. Each emulsion RT-PCR master mix held roughly 4,500-250,000 T cells and included C-region, Stepout and V-region primers. The emulsions were generated using the Micellula Emulsion and Purification Kit, and the RT-PCR was run with Qiagen OneStep RT-PCR reagents. Pooled libraries were sequenced on an Illumina MiSeq with paired-end 2 x 250 reads. Concerning the study's data processing: Read pairs were joined in Galaxy and clipped at the engineered overlap into separate alpha and beta files; unclipped reads were discarded. Alpha-beta pairs were assigned with CompleteTCR, a MiTCR-based pipeline that links chains sharing read cluster identifiers using an R script. TCR sequences seen only once, which were about 1-3.3%, were removed as potential sequencing errors. TCRdb ran its own pipeline on the public reads, namely fastp trimming at Q25 and MiXCR clone calling, and kept in-frame beta chains. A single entry per CDR3 protein holds the most common genes and DNA from its merged rows. Here the V and J calls rest on TCRdb's processing, not on the authors' analysis. For this sample the table gives about 40,000 distinct CDR3 sequences, of which 45% to 50% were detected only once. In total, the top ten clones hold 60% of the sample.

The CDR3 runs 16 amino acids, cysteine and phenylalanine included. Kept here is only the CDR3 DNA, which spans 48 bases and is read in frame from base 1. The germline V end is reduced by 0 bases and the J end by 7 bases; junction bases left unmatched: 7. In the germline V gene (reference sequence), CDR1 corresponds to DFQATT and CDR2 to SNEGSKA. To note about this clonotype: The target of this receptor is not known. No quality values exist for individual bases; no much larger clone is one base distant.

What was sequenced was CD8+ T cells. The V and J genes are TRBV20-1 and TRBJ2-1; the junction holds 12 bases that match TRBD2. The origin of this receptor is a pool of human donors with breast cancer or a healthy control (not recorded which). DNA sequence: TGCAGTGCTAGAGAGGTGACTAGCGGGAGATTAAATGAGCAGTTCTTC. Translated, this is CSAREVTSGRLNEQFF.